The 3 T cell receptor beta chains below all came from one sample that was sequenced in a study of T-cell memory formation after mild COVID-19 (dated by TCRdb to the early 2020s). Library generation was performed with 5' RACE. The listed sequencing device is Illumina NovaSeq 6000. The raw public reads went through TCRdb reprocessing: fastp at Q25, MiXCR clone calling, in-frame beta chains kept. Each CDR3 protein appears once, grouped with its most common genes and DNA. In all, the sample holds 150,000 to 200,000 distinct CDR3 sequences, and approximately 16% of those were seen once. The ten largest account for more than 2% of the sample. Sequencing used PBMCs or a T cell subset sorted from them (not recorded which). All receptors come from an adult woman who had mild COVID-19 (a few samples of this study predate the infection). The sample titles of this study are shuffled in the database, so cell type and time point are left out; the donor was told from shared clones.

This clonotype was counted many times. V is TRBV7-8 and J is TRBJ2-1, with 9 bases aligning to TRBD1. V lost 4 bases and J lost 6; bases outside the gene matches: 10. The CDR3 extends over 16 amino acids. Per the germline V gene, CDR1 is SGHVS and CDR2 is FQNEAQ. CDR3: CASSSVPGQGGNEQFF. The CDR3 nucleotides read TGTGCCAGCAGCTCCGTCCCGGGACAGGGAGGCAATGAGCAGTTCTTC.

This clonotype was counted ten times or more. The V call is TRBV5-1, the J call TRBJ2-5, with a weak D call TRBD2 (5 bases). Trimming shortened V by 2 bases and J by 5 bases, and 7 bases separated the two germline ends. The CDR3 covers 12 residues. Germline V gives CDR1 SGHRS, CDR2 YFSETQ. The CDR3 nucleotides are TGCGCCAGCAGCTTAAGGAGGGAGACCCAGTACTTC. Amino acids: CASSLRRETQYF.

A few counts support this clonotype. The CDR3 sequence is CASTPSAGAFGEQFF. The CDR3 region has the DNA TGTGCCAGCACCCCGTCAGCGGGAGCCTTCGGTGAGCAGTTCTTC. The chain joins TRBV12-3 or TRBV12-4 to TRBJ2-1; 8 bases agree with TRBD2. The CDR3 has 15 residues. V was clipped by 7 bases and J by 9 bases; unmatched bases: 14.